This T cell receptor beta chain was profiled in a study of cytomegalovirus exposure and HLA in healthy donors. PCR involved 60 Vbeta and 13 Jbeta primers. Some clones are missing from TCRdb's copy, which holds only in-frame ones; the method was immunoSEQ multiplex PCR. Of roughly 130,000 clones listed, about four fifths are singletons. The V gene lost 6 bases and the J gene lost 1 base, with 14 bases spanning the gap. The CDR3 consists of 14 residues. CDR1 SGHRS and CDR2 YFSETQ come from the germline V gene. The sequence came from a young man in good health and CMV-seronegative. The sequenced sample consisted of PBMCs. The V and J genes are TRBV5-1 and TRBJ2-7, with D possibly being TRBD2 (6 bases). The CDR3 nucleotides read TGCGCCAGCACCGGGACTCGCCGTTCCTACGAGCAGTACTTC. Amino acid sequence: CASTGTRRSYEQYF.